This T cell receptor (beta chain) originates from a study of cytomegalovirus exposure and HLA in healthy donors. Study-level points and caveats: One variant, a missense change in DCLRE1C, was linked in a later analysis to TCR beta V- and J-gene trimming.

The CDR3 extends over 14 amino acids. CDR1 is LNHDA and CDR2 is SQIVND in the germline V gene (reference sequence). The J segment lost 9 bases and the V segment lost 5 bases, leaving 7 bases of the junction unmatched. On this clone itself: Its antigen is still unknown.

Use of 60 Vbeta and 13 Jbeta primers characterized the PCR. Here immunoSEQ multiplex PCR was the method, and the copy in TCRdb shows in-frame clones only, minus some. Here the sample spans 85,000 to 130,000 clones, roughly three quarters being singletons. The sequence was obtained from a female donor in good health and CMV-seropositive. The chain couples TRBV19 to TRBJ1-6; TRBD1 matches at 7 bases. The sample comprised PBMCs. The CDR3, as DNA: TGTGCCAGTAGTCTCGGGACAGAGAGTTCACCCCTCCACTTT. It yields the protein CASSLGTESSPLHF.